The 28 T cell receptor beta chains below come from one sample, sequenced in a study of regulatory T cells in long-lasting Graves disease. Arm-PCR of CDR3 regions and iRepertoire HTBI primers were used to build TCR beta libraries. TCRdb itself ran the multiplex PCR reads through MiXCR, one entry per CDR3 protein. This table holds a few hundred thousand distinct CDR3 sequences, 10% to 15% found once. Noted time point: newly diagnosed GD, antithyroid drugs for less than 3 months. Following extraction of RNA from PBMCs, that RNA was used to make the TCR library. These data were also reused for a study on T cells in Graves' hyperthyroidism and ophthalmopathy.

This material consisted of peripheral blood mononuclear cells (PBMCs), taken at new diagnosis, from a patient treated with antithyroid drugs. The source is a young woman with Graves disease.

The CDR3 region is CAWWPAGGSSYNEQFF. In DNA, the CDR3 is TGTGCCTGGTGGCCAGCGGGGGGGAGCTCCTACAATGAGCAGTTCTTC. The chain employs TRBV30 and TRBJ2-1; 10 bases fit TRBD2. The junction had 7 bases not matched to a gene; V was cut back by 5 bases and J by 0 bases. The CDR3 is 16 residues long. Germline V gene data show CDR1 as GTSNPN and CDR2 as SVGIG (reference sequence).

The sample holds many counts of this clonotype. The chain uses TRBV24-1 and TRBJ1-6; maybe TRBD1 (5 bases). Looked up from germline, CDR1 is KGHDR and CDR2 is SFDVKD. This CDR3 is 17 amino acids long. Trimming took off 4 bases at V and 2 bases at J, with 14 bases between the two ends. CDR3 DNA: TGTGCCACCAGTGACCCGAAGGGGATCACCTATAATTCACCCCTCCACTTT. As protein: CATSDPKGITYNSPLHF.

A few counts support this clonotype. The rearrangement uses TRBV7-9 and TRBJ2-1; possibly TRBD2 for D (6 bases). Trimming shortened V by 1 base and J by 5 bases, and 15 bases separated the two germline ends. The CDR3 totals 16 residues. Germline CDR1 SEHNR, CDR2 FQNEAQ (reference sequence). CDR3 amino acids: CASSLGGTHQHNEQFF. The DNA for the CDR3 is TGTGCCAGCAGCTTAGGTGGGACTCACCAGCACAATGAGCAGTTCTTC.

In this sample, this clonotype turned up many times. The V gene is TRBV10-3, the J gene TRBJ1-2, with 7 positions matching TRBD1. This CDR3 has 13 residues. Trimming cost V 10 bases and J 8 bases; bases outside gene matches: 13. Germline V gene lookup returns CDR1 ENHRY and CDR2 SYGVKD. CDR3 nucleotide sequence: TGTGCCACCGCAGAAGGGGCGACAGGGGGCTACACCTTC. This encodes CATAEGATGGYTF.

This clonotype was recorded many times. The CDR3 region has the DNA TGTGCCAGCTCCACCTTAGCGGGGGGGCCTAGTGAGCAGTTCTTC. It is translated as CASSTLAGGPSEQFF. This sequence joins TRBV12-3 or TRBV12-4 and TRBJ2-1, with 11 positions matching TRBD2. The V segment lost 8 bases and the J segment 9 bases; nucleotides outside the gene matches: 12. The CDR3 loop spans 15 amino acids.

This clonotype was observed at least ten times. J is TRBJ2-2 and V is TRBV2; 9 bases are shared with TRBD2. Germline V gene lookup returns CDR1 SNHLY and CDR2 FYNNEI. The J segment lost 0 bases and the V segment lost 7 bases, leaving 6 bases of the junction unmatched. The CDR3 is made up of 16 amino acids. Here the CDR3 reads CASISRLAANTGELFF. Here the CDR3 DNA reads TGTGCCAGCATTTCGAGACTAGCGGCGAACACCGGGGAGCTGTTTTTT.

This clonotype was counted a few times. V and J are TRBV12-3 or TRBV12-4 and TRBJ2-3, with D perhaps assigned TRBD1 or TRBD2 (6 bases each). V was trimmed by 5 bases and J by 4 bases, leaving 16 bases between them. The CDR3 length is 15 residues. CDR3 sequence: CASSPSSRGADTQYF. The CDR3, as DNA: TGTGCCAGCAGTCCCTCAAGTAGGGGGGCAGATACGCAGTATTTT.

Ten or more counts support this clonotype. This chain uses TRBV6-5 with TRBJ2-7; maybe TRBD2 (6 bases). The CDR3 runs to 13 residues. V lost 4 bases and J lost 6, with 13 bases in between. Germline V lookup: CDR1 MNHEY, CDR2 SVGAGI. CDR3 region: CASSWPGLGEQYF. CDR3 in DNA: TGTGCCAGCAGTTGGCCGGGACTCGGCGAGCAGTACTTC.

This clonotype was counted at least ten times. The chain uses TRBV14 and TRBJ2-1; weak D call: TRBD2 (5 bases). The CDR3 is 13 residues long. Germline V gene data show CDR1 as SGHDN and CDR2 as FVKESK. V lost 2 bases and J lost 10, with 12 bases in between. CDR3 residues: CASSQWERGEQFF. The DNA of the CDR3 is TGTGCCAGCAGCCAATGGGAGAGAGGGGAGCAGTTCTTC.

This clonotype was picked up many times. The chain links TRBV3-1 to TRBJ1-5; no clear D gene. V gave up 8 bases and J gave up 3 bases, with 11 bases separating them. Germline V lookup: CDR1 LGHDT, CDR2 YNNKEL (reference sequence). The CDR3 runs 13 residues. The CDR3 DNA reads TGTGCCAGCTCGGACCTGTACAATCAGCCCCAGCATTTT. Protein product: CASSDLYNQPQHF.

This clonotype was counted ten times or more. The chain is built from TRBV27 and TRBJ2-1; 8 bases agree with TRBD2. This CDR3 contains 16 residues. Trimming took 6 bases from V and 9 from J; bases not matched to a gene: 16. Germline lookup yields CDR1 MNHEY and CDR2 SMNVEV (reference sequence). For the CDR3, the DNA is TGTGCCAGCAGCACGCTCCAAAGCGGGAGCATCCGTGAGCAGTTCTTC. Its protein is CASSTLQSGSIREQFF.

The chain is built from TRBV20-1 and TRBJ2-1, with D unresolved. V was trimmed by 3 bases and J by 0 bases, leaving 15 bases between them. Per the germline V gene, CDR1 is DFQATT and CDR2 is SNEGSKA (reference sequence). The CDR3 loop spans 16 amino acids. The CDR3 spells CSASAVGRPSYNEQFF. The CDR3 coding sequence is TGCAGTGCTAGTGCCGTGGGCAGACCCTCCTACAATGAGCAGTTCTTC.

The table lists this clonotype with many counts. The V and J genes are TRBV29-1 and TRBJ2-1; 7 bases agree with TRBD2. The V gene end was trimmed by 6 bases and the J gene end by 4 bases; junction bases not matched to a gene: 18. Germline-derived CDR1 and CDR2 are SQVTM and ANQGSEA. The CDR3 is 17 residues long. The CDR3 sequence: CSVGVKSSGGSYNEQFF. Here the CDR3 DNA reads TGCAGCGTCGGGGTAAAATCTAGCGGCGGGAGTTACAATGAGCAGTTCTTC.

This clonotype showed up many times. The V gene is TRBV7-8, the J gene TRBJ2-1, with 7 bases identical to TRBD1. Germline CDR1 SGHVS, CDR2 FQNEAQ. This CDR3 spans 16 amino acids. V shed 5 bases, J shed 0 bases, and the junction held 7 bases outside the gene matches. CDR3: CASSPLDRSSYNEQFF. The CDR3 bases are TGTGCCAGCAGCCCACTGGACAGGAGCTCCTACAATGAGCAGTTCTTC.

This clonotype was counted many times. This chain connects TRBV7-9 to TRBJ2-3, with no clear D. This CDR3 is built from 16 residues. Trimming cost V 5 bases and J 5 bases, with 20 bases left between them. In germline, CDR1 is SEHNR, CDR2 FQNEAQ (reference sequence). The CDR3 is CASSQNIRVSGDTQYF. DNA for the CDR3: TGTGCCAGCAGCCAGAACATTAGGGTGTCGGGAGATACGCAGTATTTT.

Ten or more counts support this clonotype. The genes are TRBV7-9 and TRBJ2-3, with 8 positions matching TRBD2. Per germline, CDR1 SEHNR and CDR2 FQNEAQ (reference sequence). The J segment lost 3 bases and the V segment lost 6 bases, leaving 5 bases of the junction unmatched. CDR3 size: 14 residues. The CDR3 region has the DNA TGTGCCAGCAGTTTGGGACTAGGAACAGATACGCAGTATTTT. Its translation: CASSLGLGTDTQYF. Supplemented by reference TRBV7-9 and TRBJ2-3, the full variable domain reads DTGVSQNPRHKITKRGQNVTFRCDPISEHNRLYWYRQTLGQGPEFLTYFQNEAQLEKSRLLSDRFSAERPKGSFSTLEIQRTEQGDSAMYLCASSLGLGTDTQYFGPGTRLTVL.

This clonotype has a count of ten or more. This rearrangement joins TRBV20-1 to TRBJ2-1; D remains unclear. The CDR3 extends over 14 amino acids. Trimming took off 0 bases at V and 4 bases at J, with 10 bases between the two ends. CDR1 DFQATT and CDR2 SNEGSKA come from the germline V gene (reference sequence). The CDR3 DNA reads TGCAGTGCTAGAGATCCCGGCGTTTACAATGAGCAGTTCTTC. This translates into CSARDPGVYNEQFF.

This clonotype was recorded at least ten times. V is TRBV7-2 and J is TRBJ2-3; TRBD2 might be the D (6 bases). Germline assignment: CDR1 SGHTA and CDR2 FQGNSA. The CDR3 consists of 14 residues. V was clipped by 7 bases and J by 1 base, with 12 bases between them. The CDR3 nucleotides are TGTGCCAGCAAAAGGGCTAGCGGCACAGATACGCAGTATTTT. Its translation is CASKRASGTDTQYF. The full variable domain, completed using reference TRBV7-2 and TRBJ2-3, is GAGVSQSPSNKVTEKGKDVELRCDPISGHTALYWYRQSLGQGLEFLIYFQGNSAPDKSGLPSDRFSAERTGGSVSTLTIQRTQQEDSAVYLCASKRASGTDTQYFGPGTRLTVL.

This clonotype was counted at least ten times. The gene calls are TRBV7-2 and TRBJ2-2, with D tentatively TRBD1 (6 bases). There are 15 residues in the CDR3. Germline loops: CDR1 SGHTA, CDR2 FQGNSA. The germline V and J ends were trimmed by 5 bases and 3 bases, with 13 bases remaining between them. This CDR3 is CASSPVDRHTGELFF. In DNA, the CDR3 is TGTGCCAGCAGCCCAGTGGACAGACACACCGGGGAGCTGTTTTTT.

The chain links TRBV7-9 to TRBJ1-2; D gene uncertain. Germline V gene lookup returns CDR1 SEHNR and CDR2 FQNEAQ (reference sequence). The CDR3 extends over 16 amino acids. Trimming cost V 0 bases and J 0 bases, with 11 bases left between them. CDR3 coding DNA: TGTGCCAGCAGCTTAGCGGGAGCAACTCCTAACTATGGCTACACCTTC. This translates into CASSLAGATPNYGYTF.

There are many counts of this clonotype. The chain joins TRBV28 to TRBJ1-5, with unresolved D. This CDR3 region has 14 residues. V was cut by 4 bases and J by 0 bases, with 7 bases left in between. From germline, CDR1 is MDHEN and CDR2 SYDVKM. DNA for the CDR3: TGTGCCAGCAGTTACCTCAATAGCAATCAGCCCCAGCATTTT. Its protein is CASSYLNSNQPQHF.

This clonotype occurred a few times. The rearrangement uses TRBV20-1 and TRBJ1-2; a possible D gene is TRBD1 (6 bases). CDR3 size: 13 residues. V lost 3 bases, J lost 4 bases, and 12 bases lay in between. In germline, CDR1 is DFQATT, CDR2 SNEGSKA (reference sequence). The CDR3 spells CSARSGQGYGYTF. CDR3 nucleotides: TGCAGTGCTAGGTCGGGACAAGGCTATGGCTACACCTTC.

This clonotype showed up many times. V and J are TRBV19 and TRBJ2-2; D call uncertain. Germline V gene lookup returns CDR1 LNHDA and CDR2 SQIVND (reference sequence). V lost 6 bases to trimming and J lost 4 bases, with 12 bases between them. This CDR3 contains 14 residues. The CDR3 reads CASSQQSFTGELFF. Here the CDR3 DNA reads TGTGCCAGTAGCCAACAGAGTTTCACCGGGGAGCTGTTTTTT.

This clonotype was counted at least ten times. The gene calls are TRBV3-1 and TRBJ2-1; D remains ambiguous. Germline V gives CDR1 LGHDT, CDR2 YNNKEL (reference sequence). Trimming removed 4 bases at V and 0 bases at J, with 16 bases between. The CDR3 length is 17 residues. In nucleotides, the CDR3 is TGTGCCAGCAGCCCGCCCTCTGACTTTACCTCCTACAATGAGCAGTTCTTC. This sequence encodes CASSPPSDFTSYNEQFF.

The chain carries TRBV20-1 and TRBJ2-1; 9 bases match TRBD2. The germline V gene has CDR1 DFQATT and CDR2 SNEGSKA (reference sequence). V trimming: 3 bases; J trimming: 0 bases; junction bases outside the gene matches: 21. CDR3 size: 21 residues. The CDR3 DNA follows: TGCAGTGCTAGTCAGGCCGGAAGCCTAGCGGGATCCCCGAGCTCCTACAATGAGCAGTTCTTC. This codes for CSASQAGSLAGSPSSYNEQFF.

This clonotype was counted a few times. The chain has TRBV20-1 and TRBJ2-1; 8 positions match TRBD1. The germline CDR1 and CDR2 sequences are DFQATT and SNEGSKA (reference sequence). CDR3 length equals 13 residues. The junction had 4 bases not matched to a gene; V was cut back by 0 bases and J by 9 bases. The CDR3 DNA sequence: TGCAGTGCTAGAGACAGGGGGCAGGGTGAGCAGTTCTTC. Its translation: CSARDRGQGEQFF.

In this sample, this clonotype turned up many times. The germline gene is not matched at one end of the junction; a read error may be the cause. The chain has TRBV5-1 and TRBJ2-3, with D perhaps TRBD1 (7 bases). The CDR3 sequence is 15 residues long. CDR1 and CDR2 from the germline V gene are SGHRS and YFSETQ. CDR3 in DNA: TGTGCCAGCAGCTTGCAGGGGGACTTCACAGATACGCAGTATTTT. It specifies CASSLQGDFTDTQYF.

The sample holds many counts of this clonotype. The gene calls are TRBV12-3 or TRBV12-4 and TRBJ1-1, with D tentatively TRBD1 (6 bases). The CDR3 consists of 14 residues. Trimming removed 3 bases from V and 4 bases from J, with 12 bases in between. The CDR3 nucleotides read TGTGCCAGCAGTTTTAGGGGGGATGGCACTGAAGCTTTCTTT. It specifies CASSFRGDGTEAFF.